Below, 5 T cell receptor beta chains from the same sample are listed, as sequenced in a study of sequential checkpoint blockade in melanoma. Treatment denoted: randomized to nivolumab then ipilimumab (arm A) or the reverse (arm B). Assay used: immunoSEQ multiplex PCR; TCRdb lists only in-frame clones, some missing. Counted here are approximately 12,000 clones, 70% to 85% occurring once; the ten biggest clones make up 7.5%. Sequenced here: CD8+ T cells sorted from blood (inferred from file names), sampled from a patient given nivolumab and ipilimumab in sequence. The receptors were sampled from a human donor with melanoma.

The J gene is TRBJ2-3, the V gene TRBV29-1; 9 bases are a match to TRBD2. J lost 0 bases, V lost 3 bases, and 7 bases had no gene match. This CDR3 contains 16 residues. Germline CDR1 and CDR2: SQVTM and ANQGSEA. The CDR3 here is CSVDGGRARSTDTQYF. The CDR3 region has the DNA TGCAGCGTTGACGGCGGGAGGGCGAGGAGCACAGATACGCAGTATTTT.

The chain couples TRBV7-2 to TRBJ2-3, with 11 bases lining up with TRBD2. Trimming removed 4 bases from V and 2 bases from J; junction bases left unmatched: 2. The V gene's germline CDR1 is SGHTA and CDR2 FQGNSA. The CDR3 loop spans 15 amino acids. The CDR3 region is CASSSTSGNTDTQYF. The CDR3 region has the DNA TGTGCCAGCAGCTCGACTAGCGGGAACACAGATACGCAGTATTTT.

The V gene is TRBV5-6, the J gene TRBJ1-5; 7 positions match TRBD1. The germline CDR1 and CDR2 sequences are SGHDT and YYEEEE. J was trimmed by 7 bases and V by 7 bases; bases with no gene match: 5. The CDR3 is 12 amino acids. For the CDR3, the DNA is TGTGCCAGCTCGACAGGGAACCAGCCCCAGCATTTT. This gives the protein CASSTGNQPQHF.

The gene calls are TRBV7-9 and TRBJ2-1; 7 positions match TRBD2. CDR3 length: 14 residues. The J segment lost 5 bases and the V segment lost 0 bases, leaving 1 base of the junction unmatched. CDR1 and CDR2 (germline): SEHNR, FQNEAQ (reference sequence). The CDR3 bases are TGTGCCAGCAGCTTAGCGGGAGGGAACAATGAGCAGTTCTTC. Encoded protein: CASSLAGGNNEQFF. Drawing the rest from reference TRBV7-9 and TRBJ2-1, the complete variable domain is DTGVSQNPRHKITKRGQNVTFRCDPISEHNRLYWYRQTLGQGPEFLTYFQNEAQLEKSRLLSDRFSAERPKGSFSTLEIQRTEQGDSAMYLCASSLAGGNNEQFFGPGTRLTVL.

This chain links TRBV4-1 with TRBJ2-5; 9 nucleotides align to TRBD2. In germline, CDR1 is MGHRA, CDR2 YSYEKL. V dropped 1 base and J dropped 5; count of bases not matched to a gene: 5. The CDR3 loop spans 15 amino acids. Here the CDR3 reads CASSQGLAEMETQYF. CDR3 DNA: TGCGCCAGCAGCCAAGGACTAGCGGAAATGGAGACCCAGTACTTC.